A selection of T cell receptor beta chains follows, all from one sample in a study of control samples from healthy donors and cancer patients. The repertoire was sequenced with immunoSEQ multiplex PCR; TCRdb's copy has only in-frame clones and lacks some. The data show 150,000 or so clones, approximately 94% seen once. Sequenced: blood. These receptors were obtained from a man aged 35 to 55 in good health. Both conserved end residues are part of each CDR3. The order of the fields is V gene, clone size, D gene, J gene, CDR3 protein, CDR3 DNA. The D gene is left open where the match is weak. Part of the rows lack a size; the others show once, few, many or a class for expanded clones.

V gene: TRBV29-1; clone size: -; D gene: -; J gene: TRBJ2-1; CDR3 protein: CSVAPGPNTYNEQFF; CDR3 DNA: TGCAGCGTCGCGCCGGGTCCTAATACCTACAATGAGCAGTTCTTC
V gene: TRBV7-9; clone size: -; D gene: -; J gene: TRBJ2-7; CDR3 protein: CASSLAGGNGYEQYF; CDR3 DNA: TGTGCCAGCAGCTTAGCTGGGGGGAACGGCTACGAGCAGTACTTC
V gene: TRBV7-9; clone size: -; D gene: -; J gene: TRBJ2-5; CDR3 protein: CASSSTGTETQYF; CDR3 DNA: TGTGCCAGCAGCTCCACAGGGACGGAGACCCAGTACTTC
V gene: TRBV19; clone size: -; D gene: -; J gene: TRBJ2-7; CDR3 protein: CASSIGGGTLNYEQYF; CDR3 DNA: TGTGCCAGTAGTATAGGGGGCGGAACACTGAACTACGAGCAGTACTTC
V gene: TRBV2; clone size: -; D gene: -; J gene: TRBJ1-6; CDR3 protein: CASSGLRNSPLHF; CDR3 DNA: TGTGCCAGCAGTGGACTTCGGAATTCACCCCTCCACTTT
V gene: TRBV5-4; clone size: -; D gene: TRBD1; J gene: TRBJ1-4; CDR3 protein: CASSIGGDSSSLGEKLFF; CDR3 DNA: TGTGCCAGCAGCATTGGAGGGGACAGCTCTTCTTTGGGAGAAAAACTGTTTTTT
V gene: TRBV11-3; clone size: -; D gene: -; J gene: TRBJ1-5; CDR3 protein: CASTLRQGMPQHF; CDR3 DNA: TGTGCCAGCACCCTCAGGCAGGGGATGCCCCAGCATTTT
V gene: TRBV5-1; clone size: -; D gene: TRBD2; J gene: TRBJ2-3; CDR3 protein: CASSLGGRATDTQYF; CDR3 DNA: TGCGCCAGCAGCTTAGGCGGGAGGGCCACAGATACGCAGTATTTT
V gene: TRBV13; clone size: -; D gene: -; J gene: TRBJ1-1; CDR3 protein: CASSLGHGHTEAFF; CDR3 DNA: TGTGCCAGCAGCTTAGGCCACGGGCACACTGAAGCTTTCTTT
V gene: TRBV6-1; clone size: -; D gene: -; J gene: TRBJ1-5; CDR3 protein: CASSEEGGRSNQPQHF; CDR3 DNA: TGTGCCAGCAGTGAAGAAGGGGGACGGAGCAATCAGCCCCAGCATTTT
V gene: TRBV6-1; clone size: -; D gene: -; J gene: TRBJ1-3; CDR3 protein: CASSEERRISGNTIYF; CDR3 DNA: TGTGCCAGCAGTGAAGAGAGACGGATCTCTGGAAACACCATATATTTT
V gene: TRBV4-3; clone size: -; D gene: TRBD1; J gene: TRBJ1-2; CDR3 protein: CASSQARTGANYGYTF; CDR3 DNA: TGCGCCAGCAGCCAGGCCAGGACAGGAGCTAACTATGGCTACACCTTC
V gene: TRBV6-1; clone size: -; D gene: -; J gene: TRBJ1-2; CDR3 protein: CASSDRGGNYGYTF; CDR3 DNA: TGTGCCAGCAGTGACAGGGGAGGAAACTATGGCTACACCTTC
V gene: TRBV7-9; clone size: -; D gene: -; J gene: TRBJ1-6; CDR3 protein: CASSPSDSLLSYNSPLHF; CDR3 DNA: TGTGCCAGCAGCCCCTCGGACAGTCTCCTATCCTATAATTCACCCCTCCACTTT
V gene: TRBV5-1; clone size: -; D gene: -; J gene: TRBJ1-4; CDR3 protein: CASSLGRNNEKLFF; CDR3 DNA: TGCGCCAGCAGCTTGGGAAGAAATAATGAAAAACTGTTTTTT
V gene: TRBV7-7; clone size: -; D gene: -; J gene: TRBJ2-3; CDR3 protein: CASSLSRVGATQYF; CDR3 DNA: TGTGCTAGCAGCTTAAGTCGGGTGGGGGCTACGCAGTATTTT
V gene: TRBV5-5; clone size: -; D gene: -; J gene: TRBJ1-1; CDR3 protein: CASSNHGGSTEAFF; CDR3 DNA: TGTGCCAGCAGCAACCACGGGGGTAGCACTGAAGCTTTCTTT
V gene: TRBV9; clone size: few; D gene: -; J gene: TRBJ1-4; CDR3 protein: CASSPGGRSNEKLFF; CDR3 DNA: TGTGCCAGCAGCCCGGGGGGACGGTCTAATGAAAAACTGTTTTTT
V gene: TRBV11-3; clone size: -; D gene: -; J gene: TRBJ2-5; CDR3 protein: CASSLDRQTQYF; CDR3 DNA: TGTGCCAGCAGCTTAGATAGGCAGACCCAGTACTTC
V gene: TRBV7-8; clone size: -; D gene: -; J gene: TRBJ2-3; CDR3 protein: CASSSTRTVDTQYF; CDR3 DNA: TGTGCCAGCAGCTCAACTAGGACAGTAGATACGCAGTATTTT
V gene: TRBV5-1; clone size: -; D gene: -; J gene: TRBJ1-4; CDR3 protein: CASSLGLGEEKLFF; CDR3 DNA: TGCGCCAGCAGCTTGGGTCTCGGAGAGGAAAAACTGTTTTTT
V gene: TRBV7-6; clone size: -; D gene: TRBD1; J gene: TRBJ1-5; CDR3 protein: CASSTGGGQPQHF; CDR3 DNA: TGTGCCAGCAGCACAGGGGGCGGTCAGCCCCAGCATTTT
V gene: TRBV4-1; clone size: -; D gene: TRBD1; J gene: TRBJ2-7; CDR3 protein: CASSQLPGTDSYEQYF; CDR3 DNA: TGCGCCAGCAGCCAACTCCCAGGGACAGACTCCTACGAGCAGTACTTC
V gene: TRBV7-8; clone size: -; D gene: TRBD1; J gene: TRBJ1-5; CDR3 protein: CASSFMEGAGNQPQHF; CDR3 DNA: TGTGCCAGCAGCTTCATGGAGGGGGCAGGCAATCAGCCCCAGCATTTT
V gene: TRBV29-1; clone size: -; D gene: -; J gene: TRBJ1-1; CDR3 protein: CSSRGALNTEAFF; CDR3 DNA: TGCAGCTCCCGAGGGGCTCTGAACACTGAAGCTTTCTTT
V gene: TRBV6-6; clone size: -; D gene: -; J gene: TRBJ1-4; CDR3 protein: CASRGTATNEKLFF; CDR3 DNA: TGTGCCAGCAGGGGGACCGCAACTAATGAAAAACTGTTTTTT
V gene: TRBV7-9; clone size: -; D gene: -; J gene: TRBJ1-6; CDR3 protein: CASSLGRVSDNSPLHF; CDR3 DNA: TGTGCCAGCAGCTTAGGACGAGTATCGGATAATTCACCCCTCCACTTT
V gene: TRBV5-6; clone size: once; D gene: -; J gene: TRBJ1-1; CDR3 protein: CASSSTGMNTEAFF; CDR3 DNA: TGTGCCAGCAGCTCTACAGGGATGAACACTGAAGCTTTCTTT
V gene: TRBV19; clone size: -; D gene: TRBD2; J gene: TRBJ2-7; CDR3 protein: CASSGLAGVGEQYF; CDR3 DNA: TGTGCCAGTAGTGGACTAGCGGGAGTAGGGGAGCAGTACTTC
V gene: TRBV2; clone size: -; D gene: -; J gene: TRBJ2-7; CDR3 protein: CASSEGRHSYEQYF; CDR3 DNA: TGTGCCAGCAGTGAAGGGAGGCACTCCTACGAGCAGTACTTC
V gene: TRBV6-1; clone size: -; D gene: -; J gene: TRBJ2-2; CDR3 protein: CASKGPGADAGELFF; CDR3 DNA: TGTGCCAGCAAGGGGCCAGGGGCTGACGCCGGGGAGCTGTTTTTT
V gene: TRBV5-1; clone size: once; D gene: -; J gene: TRBJ2-1; CDR3 protein: CASSLAFGGANEQFF; CDR3 DNA: TGCGCCAGCAGCTTGGCCTTTGGGGGGGCCAATGAGCAGTTCTTC
V gene: TRBV9; clone size: -; D gene: -; J gene: TRBJ2-1; CDR3 protein: CASSPRDRSYNEQFF; CDR3 DNA: TGTGCCAGCAGCCCCCGGGACCGCTCCTACAATGAGCAGTTCTTC
V gene: TRBV30; clone size: -; D gene: -; J gene: TRBJ1-1; CDR3 protein: CAWRSAQAEAFF; CDR3 DNA: TGTGCCTGGAGAAGCGCGCAGGCTGAAGCTTTCTTT
V gene: TRBV3-1/TRBV3-2; clone size: -; D gene: -; J gene: TRBJ1-4; CDR3 protein: CASSQDSFGGINEKLFF; CDR3 DNA: TGTGCCAGCAGCCAAGATTCGTTTGGAGGCATAAATGAAAAACTGTTTTTT
V gene: TRBV11-1; clone size: -; D gene: -; J gene: TRBJ1-1; CDR3 protein: CASSLAPGLNAEAFF; CDR3 DNA: TGTGCCAGCAGCTTAGCCCCAGGGTTGAACGCTGAAGCTTTCTTT
V gene: TRBV5-8; clone size: -; D gene: -; J gene: TRBJ2-2; CDR3 protein: CASNPVGSGVHGELFF; CDR3 DNA: TGTGCCAGCAACCCCGTGGGGTCGGGGGTGCACGGGGAGCTGTTTTTT
V gene: TRBV6-5; clone size: -; D gene: TRBD1; J gene: TRBJ1-2; CDR3 protein: CASSNTGGWGYTF; CDR3 DNA: TGTGCCAGCAGTAACACAGGGGGCTGGGGCTACACCTTC
V gene: TRBV27; clone size: once; D gene: -; J gene: TRBJ2-2; CDR3 protein: CASSSRTRTGRTGELFF; CDR3 DNA: TGTGCCAGCAGTTCCCGGACTAGGACAGGGCGGACGGGGGAGCTGTTTTTT
V gene: TRBV4-3; clone size: once; D gene: -; J gene: TRBJ1-1; CDR3 protein: CASSQGTLNTEAFF; CDR3 DNA: TGCGCCAGCAGCCAGGGGACTCTGAACACTGAAGCTTTCTTT
V gene: TRBV9; clone size: -; D gene: -; J gene: TRBJ2-1; CDR3 protein: CASSVAPGEQFF; CDR3 DNA: TGTGCCAGCAGCGTAGCTCCGGGTGAGCAGTTCTTC
V gene: TRBV2; clone size: -; D gene: -; J gene: TRBJ2-6; CDR3 protein: CASSGRTGANVLTF; CDR3 DNA: TGTGCCAGCAGTGGGAGGACTGGGGCCAACGTCCTGACTTTC
V gene: TRBV19; clone size: -; D gene: -; J gene: TRBJ1-5; CDR3 protein: CASSIGHRQPQHF; CDR3 DNA: TGTGCCAGTAGTATAGGCCATCGCCAGCCCCAGCATTTT
V gene: TRBV29-1; clone size: -; D gene: TRBD2; J gene: TRBJ2-1; CDR3 protein: CSERLAGNGEQFF; CDR3 DNA: TGCAGCGAGCGACTAGCGGGAAATGGTGAGCAGTTCTTC
V gene: TRBV4-2; clone size: -; D gene: -; J gene: TRBJ1-1; CDR3 protein: CASSQADPNTEAFF; CDR3 DNA: TGTGCCAGCAGCCAAGCCGACCCGAACACTGAAGCTTTCTTT
V gene: TRBV2; clone size: -; D gene: TRBD1; J gene: TRBJ2-7; CDR3 protein: CASKVRDRGNEQYF; CDR3 DNA: TGTGCCAGCAAGGTTCGGGACAGGGGTAACGAGCAGTACTTC
V gene: TRBV5-1; clone size: once; D gene: -; J gene: TRBJ1-4; CDR3 protein: CASSFGTAGRTNEKLFF; CDR3 DNA: TGCGCCAGCAGCTTCGGGACGGCTGGTAGAACTAATGAAAAACTGTTTTTT
V gene: TRBV6-4; clone size: -; D gene: TRBD2; J gene: TRBJ2-2; CDR3 protein: CASSRQLARGANTGELFF; CDR3 DNA: TGTGCCAGCAGTAGACAACTAGCGCGAGGGGCGAACACCGGGGAGCTGTTTTTT
V gene: TRBV9; clone size: -; D gene: TRBD1; J gene: TRBJ1-1; CDR3 protein: CASSVGQGVTEAFF; CDR3 DNA: TGTGCCAGCAGCGTAGGACAGGGGGTGACTGAAGCTTTCTTT
V gene: TRBV29-1; clone size: -; D gene: TRBD1; J gene: TRBJ1-5; CDR3 protein: CSVLLTGAGQPQHF; CDR3 DNA: TGCAGCGTCCTGCTGACAGGGGCGGGCCAGCCCCAGCATTTT
V gene: TRBV24-1; clone size: few; D gene: TRBD1; J gene: TRBJ2-7; CDR3 protein: CATSEAGQAYF; CDR3 DNA: TGTGCCACCAGTGAGGCGGGACAGGCGTACTTC
V gene: TRBV10-2; clone size: -; D gene: -; J gene: TRBJ2-7; CDR3 protein: CASYPTVSDEQYF; CDR3 DNA: TGCGCCAGCTACCCAACAGTCTCTGACGAGCAGTACTTC
V gene: TRBV6-4; clone size: -; D gene: -; J gene: TRBJ1-6; CDR3 protein: CASSDSFTGTSPLHF; CDR3 DNA: TGTGCCAGCAGTGACTCGTTTACAGGGACTTCACCCCTCCACTTT